A single sample gave rise to the 25 T cell receptor beta chains below, sequenced in a study of cytomegalovirus exposure and HLA in healthy donors. Use of 60 Vbeta and 13 Jbeta primers characterized the PCR. Using immunoSEQ multiplex PCR, the repertoire was profiled, and TCRdb retains in-frame clones only, with some absent. Of 150,000 or so clones listed, over 65% were seen once; the top ten hold roughly 4.5%. The material sequenced was PBMCs. These receptors originate from a man aged 18 to 29 in good health and CMV-seropositive.

A single count supports this clone. This chain links TRBV5-4 with TRBJ2-5, with 7 bases matching TRBD1. Per germline, CDR1 SGHNT and CDR2 YYREEE (reference sequence). The junction had 7 bases not matched to a gene; V was cut back by 4 bases and J by 4 bases. There are 14 residues in the CDR3. CDR3 nucleotides: TGTGCCAGCAGCCGCCAGACAGGGTCAGAGACCCAGTACTTC. Encoded protein: CASSRQTGSETQYF. The full variable domain, with the rest looked up from reference TRBV5-4 and TRBJ2-5, is ETGVTQSPTHLIKTRGQQVTLRCSSQSGHNTVSWYQQALGQGPQFIFQYYREEENGRGNFPPRFSGLQFPNYSSELNVNALELDDSALYLCASSRQTGSETQYFGPGTRLLVL.

This clone has just a few counts. This chain connects TRBV5-1 to TRBJ2-7; no firm D call. The germline V and J ends were trimmed by 0 bases and 0 bases, with 4 bases remaining between them. This CDR3 region has 13 residues. Germline V gene data show CDR1 as SGHRS and CDR2 as YFSETQ. CDR3 sequence reads: CASSLELSYEQYF. CDR3 bases: TGCGCCAGCAGCTTGGAGCTCTCCTACGAGCAGTACTTC.

This rearrangement joins TRBV10-3 to TRBJ1-3; 8 nucleotides line up with TRBD1. Unmatched junction bases numbered 3, after V lost 6 bases and J lost 2 bases. From germline, CDR1 is ENHRY and CDR2 SYGVKD. The CDR3 is 14 amino acids. CDR3 bases: TGTGCCATCAGGGGACAGGTGGCTGGAAACACCATATATTTT. Protein sequence: CAIRGQVAGNTIYF.

The chain joins TRBV27 to TRBJ1-1; 9 nucleotides agree with TRBD1. This CDR3 has 15 residues. The V segment lost 6 bases and the J segment 1 base; nucleotides outside the gene matches: 6. CDR1 is MNHEY and CDR2 is SMNVEV in the germline V gene (reference sequence). CDR3 nucleotide sequence: TGTGCCAGCAGACCGGGACAGGGCCCGAACACTGAAGCTTTCTTT. This encodes CASRPGQGPNTEAFF.

The V call is TRBV2, the J call TRBJ2-1, with D tentatively TRBD2 (6 bases). Trimming cost V 5 bases and J 12 bases, with 11 bases left between them. Germline V gene data show CDR1 as SNHLY and CDR2 as FYNNEI. The CDR3 contains 11 residues. The CDR3 coding sequence is TGTGCCAGCAGTTTAGCGGAGAGGCAGTTCTTC. Translated: CASSLAERQFF.

The chain recombines TRBV5-4 with TRBJ1-2; perhaps TRBD1 as D (6 bases). V was clipped by 2 bases and J by 5 bases, with 13 bases between them. The CDR3 has 14 residues. The germline gives CDR1 SGHNT, CDR2 YYREEE (reference sequence). CDR3 sequence: CASSFDRLPYGYTF. The CDR3 DNA sequence: TGTGCCAGCAGCTTTGACAGGCTTCCATATGGCTACACCTTC.

The rearrangement links TRBV28 to TRBJ1-2; D is unresolved. Germline CDR1 is MDHEN and CDR2 is SYDVKM. V dropped 2 bases and J dropped 6 bases, with 10 bases sitting between them. This CDR3 is 13 amino acids long. For the CDR3, the DNA is TGTGCCAGCAGTTTAACAGCCTCAGATGGCTACACCTTC. It translates to CASSLTASDGYTF.

The chain uses TRBV7-9 and TRBJ1-4, with D perhaps TRBD1 (6 bases). CDR1 SEHNR and CDR2 FQNEAQ come from the germline V gene (reference sequence). This CDR3 has 16 residues. V was pared by 5 bases and J by 4 bases, with 17 bases between. The CDR3: CASSPGQFASNEKLFF. The CDR3 DNA sequence: TGTGCCAGCAGCCCCGGACAGTTCGCTAGTAATGAAAAACTGTTTTTT.

This clone appeared a few times. This chain joins TRBV5-4 and TRBJ2-7; TRBD2 agrees at 8 bases. Germline V gene lookup returns CDR1 SGHNT and CDR2 YYREEE (reference sequence). The CDR3 has 15 amino acids. The V segment lost 4 bases and the J segment 7 bases; nucleotides outside the gene matches: 13. This chain's CDR3 is CASSPPGTRISEQYF. The CDR3 nucleotides are TGTGCCAGCAGCCCACCGGGGACTAGAATAAGTGAGCAGTACTTC.

This chain uses TRBV28 with TRBJ2-7, with D possibly matching TRBD2 (5 bases). This CDR3 has 17 residues. Per the germline V gene, CDR1 is MDHEN and CDR2 is SYDVKM. Trimming stripped 5 bases from V and 0 bases from J, with 20 bases between. This CDR3 reads CASSPPRWAGFSYEQYF. The CDR3 DNA is TGTGCCAGCAGTCCCCCGAGGTGGGCGGGCTTCTCCTACGAGCAGTACTTC.

The chain uses TRBV30 and TRBJ2-6; 9 nucleotides align to TRBD2. CDR3 length: 15 amino acids. CDR1 and CDR2 (germline): GTSNPN, SVGIG (reference sequence). V was pared by 5 bases and J by 2 bases, with 4 bases of the junction left unmatched. The CDR3, as DNA: TGTGCCTGGGGCTCTAGCGGGACTGGGGCCAACGTCCTGACTTTC. This translates into CAWGSSGTGANVLTF.

The rearrangement links TRBV25-1 to TRBJ1-1, with TRBD1 as a possible D gene (5 bases). There are 13 residues in the CDR3. Germline values: CDR1 MGHDK, CDR2 SYGVNS. Written as DNA, the CDR3 is TGTGCAGCAAGGGGTTTAAGGAATACTGAAGCTTTCTTT. Protein: CAARGLRNTEAFF.

The chain carries TRBV28 and TRBJ1-1; D might be TRBD1 (5 bases). CDR1 and CDR2 from the germline V gene are MDHEN and SYDVKM. The CDR3 has 15 residues. Trimming removed 4 bases from V and 1 base from J, with 13 bases in between. The CDR3 loop reads CASSSLRGTNTEAFF. The CDR3, as DNA: TGTGCCAGCAGTTCCCTTAGGGGAACGAACACTGAAGCTTTCTTT.

The chain is built from TRBV9 and TRBJ2-7, with 8 bases matching TRBD1. This CDR3 region has 15 residues. The ends lost 3 bases at V and 7 bases at J; junction bases unmatched: 12. Germline V lookup: CDR1 SGDLS, CDR2 YYNGEE. The CDR3 sequence is CASSAGPRGREEQYF. Written as DNA, the CDR3 is TGTGCCAGCAGCGCCGGTCCCAGGGGGCGCGAAGAGCAGTACTTC.

The chain joins TRBV11-2 to TRBJ1-4; D is unresolved. The length of the CDR3 is 15 residues. From germline, CDR1 is SGHAT and CDR2 FQNNGV. Trimming took 5 bases from V and 0 from J, leaving 10 bases between them. DNA of the CDR3: TGTGCCAGCAGCCCTTCCGGGACAACTAATGAAAAACTGTTTTTT. Its translation is CASSPSGTTNEKLFF.

The gene calls are TRBV5-4 and TRBJ2-1; D is perhaps TRBD1 (5 bases). Trimming left V 6 bases short and J 7 bases short, with 20 bases between. The CDR3 is 15 amino acids. Germline V CDR1 and CDR2: SGHNT, YYREEE (reference sequence). The CDR3 DNA follows: TGTGCCAGCACCCTTGCTGGCAGGGCCCCGAATGAGCAGTTCTTC. Translated: CASTLAGRAPNEQFF.

V and J are TRBV28 and TRBJ2-7; 7 nucleotides match TRBD1. Unmatched junction bases numbered 8, after V lost 8 bases and J lost 4 bases. This CDR3 is 13 amino acids long. Germline loops: CDR1 MDHEN, CDR2 SYDVKM. In nucleotides, the CDR3 is TGTGCCAGCTTCCGGGACAGCTGGTACGAGCAGTACTTC. This gives the protein CASFRDSWYEQYF.

The chain is built from TRBV6-6 and TRBJ2-6, with D unresolved. Germline CDR1 reads MNHNY; CDR2 reads SVGAGI (reference sequence). The CDR3 covers 15 residues. Trimming left V 5 bases short and J 0 bases short, with 8 bases between. The CDR3 nucleotides are TGTGCCAGCAGTCCTAGTGTCTCTGGGGCCAACGTCCTGACTTTC. This sequence encodes CASSPSVSGANVLTF.

This clone appeared a few times. J is TRBJ2-2 and V is TRBV27; 8 positions match TRBD2. Germline V gives CDR1 MNHEY, CDR2 SMNVEV (reference sequence). The CDR3 is 16 amino acids. J gave up 4 bases and V 5 bases, and 9 bases lay outside the gene matches. This chain's CDR3 is CASSPSAGEVTGELFF. The CDR3 region has the DNA TGTGCCAGCAGTCCGTCAGCGGGAGAGGTCACCGGGGAGCTGTTTTTT.

CDR3 nucleotide sequence: TGTGCCAGCAGCTTTGGCGCACTAGCGGGGGGGTACAATGAGCAGTTCTTC. This encodes CASSFGALAGGYNEQFF. The chain employs TRBV7-9 and TRBJ2-1; 13 positions agree with TRBD2. Germline values: CDR1 SEHNR, CDR2 FQNEAQ (reference sequence). The CDR3 is 17 amino acids. V dropped 3 bases and J dropped 4; count of bases not matched to a gene: 6.

V and J are TRBV28 and TRBJ1-4; tentatively, D is TRBD1 (6 bases). In germline, CDR1 is MDHEN, CDR2 SYDVKM. The CDR3 extends over 14 amino acids. Trimming pared 6 bases from V and 7 bases from J, leaving 15 bases between. In nucleotides, the CDR3 is TGTGCCAGCAGCCGGGACATTTATGCTGAAAAACTGTTTTTT. Amino acids: CASSRDIYAEKLFF.

CDR3 amino acids: CASIRFGTEAFF. The CDR3 coding sequence is TGTGCCAGCATTCGGTTCGGGACTGAAGCTTTCTTT. This sequence joins TRBV28 and TRBJ1-1; D unresolved. This CDR3 has 12 residues. Looked up from germline, CDR1 is MDHEN and CDR2 is SYDVKM. The V end lost 7 bases, the J end lost 5 bases, and 11 bases lay between the germline ends.

The genes are TRBV11-1 and TRBJ1-2, with a weak D call TRBD1 (5 bases). V dropped 6 bases and J dropped 0 bases, with 11 bases sitting between them. The germline V gene encodes CDR1 SGHAT and CDR2 FQDESV (reference sequence). This CDR3 has 14 amino acids. Here the CDR3 reads CASSSGHANYGYTF. In DNA form, the CDR3 reads TGTGCCAGCAGTTCAGGGCACGCTAACTATGGCTACACCTTC.

The V and J genes are TRBV20-1 and TRBJ2-7; a possible D gene is TRBD1 (5 bases). V was pared by 6 bases and J by 6 bases, with 12 bases between. Germline-derived CDR1 and CDR2 are DFQATT and SNEGSKA (reference sequence). The CDR3 sequence is 11 residues long. The DNA of the CDR3 is TGCAGTGCCCAAGACAGAACCGAGCAGTACTTC. Translating gives CSAQDRTEQYF.

This clone has just one count. The V and J genes are TRBV28 and TRBJ2-1; 8 bases line up with TRBD1. J gave up 6 bases and V 4 bases, and 11 bases lay outside the gene matches. The germline gives CDR1 MDHEN, CDR2 SYDVKM. The length of the CDR3 is 16 residues. The CDR3 loop reads CASSSPWDRWGNEQFF. CDR3 nucleotides: TGTGCCAGCAGTTCCCCCTGGGACAGGTGGGGCAATGAGCAGTTCTTC.